The clone carrying this TCR beta chain was counted a few times. Its specificity is unknown. The data were obtained in a study of molecular identifiers for immune sequencing clone quantification. Study-wide background: With replicates, the RNA of about 20,000 or 100,000 naive CD8 cells was split five ways and four were sequenced. Study-wide points: In naive cells, under 1% of molecules belonged to clones above 20 RNA copies, against over 99% in effector cells.

Library preparation followed earlier protocols using designated TCR primers. In TCRdb, the PCR reads were re-called with MiXCR into one record per CDR3 protein. The repertoire holds more than 250,000 distinct CDR3 sequences, with roughly a fifth as singletons. V dropped 8 bases and J dropped 3 bases, with 14 bases sitting between them. The CDR3 length is 14 residues. The chain carries TRBV5-3 and TRBJ1-4; D unclear. Being an ORF, TRBV5-3 has a function that is uncertain. This TCR was recovered from a human donor in good health. Some libraries in this study had Jurkat cell RNA spiked in. The specimen sequenced was naive CD8+ T cells from blood, with Jurkat cell RNA spiked in. The subset: FACS-sorted CD8+CD4-CCR7+CD45RA+ naive T cells. CDR3 nucleotide sequence: TGTGCCAGCAGCCCAGAGCTGGCTAATGAAAAACTGTTTTTT. This codes for CASSPELANEKLFF.